These 15 T cell receptor beta chains were all obtained from the same sample, sequenced in a study of beta chain features in type 1 diabetes (dated by TCRdb to 2016 to 2019). The protocol used for the library was the immunoSEQ multiplex PCR assay. The entire isolated RNA was reverse transcribed using the High Capacity cDNA Reverse Transcription Kit, and thus expressed TCRB transcripts were sequenced. As stored in TCRdb, this immuneACCESS dataset retains in-frame rearrangements with V and J assigned. A fraction of the clones does not appear; measured against another copy, unresolved V genes explain less than half of the discrepancy, and the remainder lacks a known reason. Across this sample there are fewer than 300,000 clones, with about a tenth seen only once. Around 0.017% of the sample belongs to the ten largest clones. For these TCRs, the target antigens are not known. What the authors observed across the whole study: A moderate but significant shortening of TCRB CDR3 length was observed in type 1 diabetes patients in all four CD4+ subsets.

Sequenced: naive CD4+ T cells from blood. The cell subset or site label, read with the paper, signifies: true naive CD4+ T cells. The receptors here all came from a man aged 25 to 40 with type 1 diabetes.

The chain is built from TRBV14 and TRBJ2-7; possible D gene TRBD2, 6 bases. Trimming shortened V by 0 bases and J by 3 bases, and 15 bases separated the two germline ends. The germline V gene has CDR1 SGHDN and CDR2 FVKESK. The CDR3 covers 16 residues. The CDR3 DNA reads as TGTGCCAGCAGCCAAGATGAGGGTTGGAGGGGCTACGAGCAGTACTTC. This translates into CASSQDEGWRGYEQYF.

This clone has a handful of counts. The chain is built from TRBV4-2 and TRBJ1-4, with 7 bases identical to TRBD1. Germline V gene sequence: CDR1 LGHNA, CDR2 YNFKEQ. The junction had 5 bases not matched to a gene; V was cut back by 1 base and J by 6 bases. The CDR3 is made up of 15 amino acids. For the CDR3, the DNA is TGTGCCAGCAGCCAAGGGGGGCAGGGGGATGAAAAACTGTTTTTT. Amino acids: CASSQGGQGDEKLFF.

The chain joins TRBV12-5 to TRBJ2-3; D perhaps matches TRBD1 (5 bases). Germline assignment: CDR1 LGHNT and CDR2 FRNRAP. The CDR3 loop spans 14 amino acids. Trimming shortened V by 6 bases and J by 3 bases, and 13 bases separated the two germline ends. The CDR3, as DNA: TGTGCTAGTGGCCCAGGGTTGAGTACAGATACGCAGTATTTT. Its protein product is CASGPGLSTDTQYF.

In its sample, this clone was seen a few times. CDR3 loop: CASSLEAGGIYEQYF. The CDR3 coding sequence is TGCGCCAGCAGCTTGGAAGCGGGGGGGATCTACGAGCAGTACTTC. This chain links TRBV5-1 with TRBJ2-7, with 10 bases fitting TRBD2. The ends lost 0 bases at V and 3 bases at J; junction bases unmatched: 3. Germline V gene data show CDR1 as SGHRS and CDR2 as YFSETQ. The CDR3 has 15 amino acids.

The V gene is TRBV6-1, the J gene TRBJ2-7, with 9 bases aligning to TRBD1. The junction had 4 bases not matched to a gene; V was cut back by 5 bases and J by 2 bases. The CDR3 loop spans 14 amino acids. Germline values: CDR1 MNHNS, CDR2 SASEGT. CDR3 DNA: TGTGCCAGCAGTTGGGACAGGGTTCCCTACGAGCAGTACTTC. This gives the protein CASSWDRVPYEQYF.

This clone was observed a few times. The chain carries TRBV6-5 and TRBJ1-1; D gene uncertain. V lost 6 bases, J lost 1 base, and 12 bases lay in between. There are 14 residues in the CDR3. Germline V lookup: CDR1 MNHEY, CDR2 SVGAGI. The DNA of the CDR3 is TGTGCCAGCAGCCCTGGACTGGCGAACACTGAAGCTTTCTTT. Translating it yields CASSPGLANTEAFF.

This rearrangement joins TRBV29-1 to TRBJ1-5; D is ambiguous. With 0 bases removed from V and 11 bases from J, the gap between germline ends came to 14 bases. The CDR3 is made up of 13 amino acids. Germline V lookup: CDR1 SQVTM, CDR2 ANQGSEA. CDR3 loop: CSVEDTGSQAQHF. The CDR3, as DNA: TGCAGCGTTGAAGATACGGGGAGCCAGGCCCAGCATTTT. The whole variable domain, filled in from reference TRBV29-1 and TRBJ1-5, reads SAVISQKPSRDICQRGTSLTIQCQVDSQVTMMFWYRQQPGQSLTLIATANQGSEATYESGFVIDKFPISRPNLTFSTLTVSNMSPEDSSIYLCSVEDTGSQAQHFGDGTRLSIL.

This sequence joins TRBV7-9 and TRBJ1-2; no clear D gene. Trimming took 5 bases from V and 5 from J, leaving 18 bases between them. The CDR3 sequence is 15 residues long. Germline values: CDR1 SEHNR, CDR2 FQNEAQ (reference sequence). The CDR3 protein is CASSPPSPGGYGYTF. The CDR3 DNA follows: TGTGCCAGCAGCCCCCCGTCACCTGGAGGATATGGCTACACCTTC.

The chain has TRBV2 and TRBJ2-3, with D perhaps TRBD1 (5 bases). The germline CDR1 and CDR2 sequences are SNHLY and FYNNEI. The V end was cut by 7 bases, the J end by 2 bases, with 7 bases between. CDR3 length: 12 amino acids. Here the CDR3 DNA reads TGTGCCAGCAATGGGGCCACAGATACGCAGTATTTT. It specifies CASNGATDTQYF.

This chain uses TRBV7-3 with TRBJ2-7; D perhaps matches TRBD1 (6 bases). Trimming took off 5 bases at V and 2 bases at J, with 25 bases between the two ends. The germline V gene encodes CDR1 SGHTA and CDR2 FQGTGA. There are 18 residues in the CDR3. The CDR3: CASSPSGTPEGVPYEQYF. In nucleotides, the CDR3 is TGTGCCAGCAGCCCATCAGGAACACCCGAGGGGGTCCCCTACGAGCAGTACTTC. Full variable domain (remainder filled in from reference TRBV7-3 and TRBJ2-7): GAGVSQTPSNKVTEKGKYVELRCDPISGHTALYWYRQSLGQGPEFLIYFQGTGAADDSGLPNDRFFAVRPEGSVSTLKIQRTERGDSAVYLCASSPSGTPEGVPYEQYFGPGTRLTVT.

The gene calls are TRBV6-6 and TRBJ2-1, with D perhaps TRBD1 (5 bases). The ends were cut back, 2 bases at V and 7 bases at J, with 6 bases in the middle. The CDR3 length is 12 residues. From germline, CDR1 is MNHNY and CDR2 SVGAGI (reference sequence). The CDR3 is CASSYNRNEQFF. CDR3 sequence (DNA): TGTGCCAGCAGTTACAACAGGAATGAGCAGTTCTTC.

The chain uses TRBV29-1 and TRBJ1-4; D is uncertain. The CDR3 length is 11 residues. Trimming removed 4 bases at V and 5 bases at J, with 5 bases between. Germline V gene lookup returns CDR1 SQVTM and CDR2 ANQGSEA. CDR3 DNA: TGCAGCGTTGGCGGGAATGAAAAACTGTTTTTT. It yields the protein CSVGGNEKLFF.

This chain connects TRBV7-2 to TRBJ2-5; 11 nucleotides agree with TRBD1. The V segment lost 5 bases and the J segment 4 bases; nucleotides outside the gene matches: 3. CDR3 length equals 14 residues. CDR1 and CDR2 from the germline V gene are SGHTA and FQGNSA. DNA of the CDR3: TGTGCCAGCAGCAGGGGACAGGGGGTAGAGACCCAGTACTTC. It yields the protein CASSRGQGVETQYF.

J is TRBJ1-1 and V is TRBV7-9; the D is unclear. CDR1 and CDR2 from the germline V gene are SEHNR and FQNEAQ (reference sequence). The germline V and J ends were trimmed by 5 bases and 3 bases, with 16 bases remaining between them. The CDR3 is 15 amino acids. The CDR3 coding sequence is TGTGCCAGCAGCCGGAGTGGATCGTCGTACACTGAAGCTTTCTTT. Residues: CASSRSGSSYTEAFF.

This chain joins TRBV7-3 and TRBJ1-5, with no clear D. CDR3 length equals 13 residues. Germline V lookup: CDR1 SGHTA, CDR2 FQGTGA. V lost 5 bases and J 5 bases, leaving 10 bases between the germline ends. CDR3 protein: CASSPSGDQPQHF. The CDR3 coding sequence is TGTGCCAGCAGCCCAAGCGGGGATCAGCCCCAGCATTTT. The full variable domain, completed using reference TRBV7-3 and TRBJ1-5, is GAGVSQTPSNKVTEKGKYVELRCDPISGHTALYWYRQSLGQGPEFLIYFQGTGAADDSGLPNDRFFAVRPEGSVSTLKIQRTERGDSAVYLCASSPSGDQPQHFGDGTRLSIL.